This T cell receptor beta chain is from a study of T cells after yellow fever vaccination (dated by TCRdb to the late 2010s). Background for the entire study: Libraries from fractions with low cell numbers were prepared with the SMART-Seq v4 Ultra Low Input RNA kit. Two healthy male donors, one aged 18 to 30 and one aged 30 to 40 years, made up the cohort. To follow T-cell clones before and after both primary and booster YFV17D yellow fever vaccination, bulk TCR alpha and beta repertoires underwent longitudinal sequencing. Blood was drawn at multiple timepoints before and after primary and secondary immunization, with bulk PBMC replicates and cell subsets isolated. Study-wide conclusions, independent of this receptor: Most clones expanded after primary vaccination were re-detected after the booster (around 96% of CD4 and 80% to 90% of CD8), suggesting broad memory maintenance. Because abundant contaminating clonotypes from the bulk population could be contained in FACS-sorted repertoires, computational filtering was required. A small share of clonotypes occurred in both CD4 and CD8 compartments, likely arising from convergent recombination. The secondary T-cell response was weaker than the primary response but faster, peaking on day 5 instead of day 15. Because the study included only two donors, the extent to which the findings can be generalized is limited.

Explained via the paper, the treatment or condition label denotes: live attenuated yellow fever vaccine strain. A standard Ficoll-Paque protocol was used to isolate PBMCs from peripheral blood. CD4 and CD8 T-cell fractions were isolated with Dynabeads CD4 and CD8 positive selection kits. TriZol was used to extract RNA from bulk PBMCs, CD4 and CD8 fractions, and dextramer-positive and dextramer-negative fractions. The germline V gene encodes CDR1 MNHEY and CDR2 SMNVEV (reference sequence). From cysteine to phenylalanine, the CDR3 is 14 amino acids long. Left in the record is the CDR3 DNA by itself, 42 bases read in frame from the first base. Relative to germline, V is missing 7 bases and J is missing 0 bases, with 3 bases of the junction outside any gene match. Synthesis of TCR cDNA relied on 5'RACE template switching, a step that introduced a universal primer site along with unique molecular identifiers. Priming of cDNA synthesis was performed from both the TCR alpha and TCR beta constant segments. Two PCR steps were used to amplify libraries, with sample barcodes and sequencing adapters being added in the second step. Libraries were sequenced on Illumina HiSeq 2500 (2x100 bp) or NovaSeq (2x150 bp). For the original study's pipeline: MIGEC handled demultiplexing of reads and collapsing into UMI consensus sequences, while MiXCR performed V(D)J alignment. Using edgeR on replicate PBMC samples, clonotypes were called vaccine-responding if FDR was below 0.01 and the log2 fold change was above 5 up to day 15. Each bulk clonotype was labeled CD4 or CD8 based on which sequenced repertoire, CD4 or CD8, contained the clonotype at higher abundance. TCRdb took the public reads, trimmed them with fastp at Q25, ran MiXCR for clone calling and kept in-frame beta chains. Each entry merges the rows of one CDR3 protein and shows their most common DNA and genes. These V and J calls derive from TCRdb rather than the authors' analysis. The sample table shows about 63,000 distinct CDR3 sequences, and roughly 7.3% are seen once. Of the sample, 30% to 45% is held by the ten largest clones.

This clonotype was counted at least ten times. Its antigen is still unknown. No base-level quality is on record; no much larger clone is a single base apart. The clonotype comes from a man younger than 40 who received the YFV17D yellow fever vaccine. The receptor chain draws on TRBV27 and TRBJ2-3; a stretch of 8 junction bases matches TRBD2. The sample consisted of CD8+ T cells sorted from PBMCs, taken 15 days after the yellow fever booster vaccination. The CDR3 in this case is CASTRTSSTDTQYF. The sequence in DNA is TGTGCCAGCACCCGGACTAGCAGCACAGATACGCAGTATTTT.